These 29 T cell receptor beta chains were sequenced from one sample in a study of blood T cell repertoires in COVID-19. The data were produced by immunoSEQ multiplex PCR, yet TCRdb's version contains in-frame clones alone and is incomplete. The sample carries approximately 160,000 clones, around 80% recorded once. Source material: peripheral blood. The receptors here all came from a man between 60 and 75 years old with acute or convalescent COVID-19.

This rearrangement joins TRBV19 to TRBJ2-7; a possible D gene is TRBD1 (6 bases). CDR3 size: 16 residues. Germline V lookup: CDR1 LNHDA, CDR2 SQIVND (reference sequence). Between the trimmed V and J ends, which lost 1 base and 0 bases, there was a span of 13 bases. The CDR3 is CASSIAGTSSSYEQYF. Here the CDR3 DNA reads TGTGCCAGTAGTATAGCGGGGACATCGAGCTCCTACGAGCAGTACTTC.

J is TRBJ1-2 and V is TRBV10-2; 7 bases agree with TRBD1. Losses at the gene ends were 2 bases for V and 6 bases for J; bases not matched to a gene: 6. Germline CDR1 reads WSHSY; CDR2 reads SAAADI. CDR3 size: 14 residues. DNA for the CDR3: TGCGCCAGCAGTGAGGCCAGGGGGGATGATGGCTACACCTTC. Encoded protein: CASSEARGDDGYTF.

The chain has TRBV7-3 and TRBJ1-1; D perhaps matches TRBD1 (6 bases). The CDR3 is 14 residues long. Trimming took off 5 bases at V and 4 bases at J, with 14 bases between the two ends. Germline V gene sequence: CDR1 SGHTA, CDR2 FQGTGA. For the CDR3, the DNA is TGTGCCAGCAGCGCACAGGGAGGGTCCACTGAAGCTTTCTTT. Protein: CASSAQGGSTEAFF.

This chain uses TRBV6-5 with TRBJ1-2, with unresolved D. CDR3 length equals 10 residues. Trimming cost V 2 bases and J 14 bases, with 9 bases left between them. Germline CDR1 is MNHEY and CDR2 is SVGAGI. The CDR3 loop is CASSYPIQTF. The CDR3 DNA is TGTGCCAGCAGTTACCCAATCCAAACCTTC.

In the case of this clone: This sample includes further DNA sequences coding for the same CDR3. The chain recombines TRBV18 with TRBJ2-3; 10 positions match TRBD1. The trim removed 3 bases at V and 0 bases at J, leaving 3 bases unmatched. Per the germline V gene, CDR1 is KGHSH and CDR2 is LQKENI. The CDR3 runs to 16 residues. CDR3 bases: TGTGCCAGCTCACCTCGGGGACAGGGGAGCACAGATACGCAGTATTTT. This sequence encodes CASSPRGQGSTDTQYF.

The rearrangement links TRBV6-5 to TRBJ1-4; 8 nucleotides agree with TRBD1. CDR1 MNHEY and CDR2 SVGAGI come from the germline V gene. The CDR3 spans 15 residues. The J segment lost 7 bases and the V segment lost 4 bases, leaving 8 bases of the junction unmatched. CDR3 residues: CASSSTGGGGEKLFF. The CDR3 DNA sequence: TGTGCCAGCAGTTCCACAGGGGGGGGCGGTGAAAAACTGTTTTTT.

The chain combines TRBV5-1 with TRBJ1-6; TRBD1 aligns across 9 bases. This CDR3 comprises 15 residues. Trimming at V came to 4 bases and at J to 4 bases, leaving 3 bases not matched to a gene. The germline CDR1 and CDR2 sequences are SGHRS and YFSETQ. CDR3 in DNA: TGCGCCAGCAGCCCACAGGGGGCGTATAATTCACCCCTCCACTTT. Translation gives CASSPQGAYNSPLHF. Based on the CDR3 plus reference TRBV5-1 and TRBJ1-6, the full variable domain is KAGVTQTPRYLIKTRGQQVTLSCSPISGHRSVSWYQQTPGQGLQFLFEYFSETQRNKGNFPGRFSGRQFSNSRSEMNVSTLELGDSALYLCASSPQGAYNSPLHFGNGTRLTVT.

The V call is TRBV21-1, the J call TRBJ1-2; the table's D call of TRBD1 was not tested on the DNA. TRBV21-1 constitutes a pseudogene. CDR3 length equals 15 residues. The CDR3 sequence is CASETGEVGDYGYTF. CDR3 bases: TGTGCCAGTGAGACAGGGGAGGTGGGCGACTATGGCTACACCTTC.

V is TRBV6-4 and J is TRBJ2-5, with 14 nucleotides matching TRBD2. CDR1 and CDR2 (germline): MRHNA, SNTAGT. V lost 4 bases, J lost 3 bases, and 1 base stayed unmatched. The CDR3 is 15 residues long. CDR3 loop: CASSGLAGGKETQYF. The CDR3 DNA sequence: TGTGCCAGCAGTGGACTAGCGGGGGGGAAAGAGACCCAGTACTTC.

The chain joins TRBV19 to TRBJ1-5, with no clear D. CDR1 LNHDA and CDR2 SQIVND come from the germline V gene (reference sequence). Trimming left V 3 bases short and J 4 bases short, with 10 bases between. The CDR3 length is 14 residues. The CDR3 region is CASSMLTANQPQHF. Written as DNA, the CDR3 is TGTGCCAGTAGTATGCTAACAGCAAATCAGCCCCAGCATTTT.

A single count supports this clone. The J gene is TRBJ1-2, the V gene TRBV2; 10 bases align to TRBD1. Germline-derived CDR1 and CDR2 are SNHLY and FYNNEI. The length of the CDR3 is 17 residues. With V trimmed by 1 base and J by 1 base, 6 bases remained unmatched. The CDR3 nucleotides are TGTGCCAGCAGTGAAGACTTGACAGGGGGCTTTAACTATGGCTACACCTTC. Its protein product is CASSEDLTGGFNYGYTF.

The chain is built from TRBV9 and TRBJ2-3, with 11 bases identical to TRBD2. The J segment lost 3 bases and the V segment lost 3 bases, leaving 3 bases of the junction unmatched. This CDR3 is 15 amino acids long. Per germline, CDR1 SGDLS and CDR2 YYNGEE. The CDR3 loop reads CASSGSSGGTDTQYF. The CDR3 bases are TGTGCCAGCAGCGGTTCTAGCGGGGGGACAGATACGCAGTATTTT.

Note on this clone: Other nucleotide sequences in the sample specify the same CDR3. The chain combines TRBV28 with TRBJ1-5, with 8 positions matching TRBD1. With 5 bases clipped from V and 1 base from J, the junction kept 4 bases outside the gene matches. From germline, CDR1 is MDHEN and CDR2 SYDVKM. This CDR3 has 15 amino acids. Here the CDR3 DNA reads TGTGCCAGCAGTCCCCGGACAGGGAGCAATCAGCCCCAGCATTTT. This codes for CASSPRTGSNQPQHF.

This CDR3 is CASSPYRGLGNTEAFF. As DNA, the CDR3 is TGTGCCAGCAGCCCGTACAGGGGGCTCGGGAACACTGAAGCTTTCTTT. The chain carries TRBV5-4 and TRBJ1-1; 9 bases line up with TRBD1. CDR1 and CDR2 (germline): SGHNT, YYREEE (reference sequence). The CDR3 consists of 16 residues. V dropped 4 bases and J dropped 1; count of bases not matched to a gene: 8. The whole variable domain, remainder taken from reference TRBV5-4 and TRBJ1-1, is ETGVTQSPTHLIKTRGQQVTLRCSSQSGHNTVSWYQQALGQGPQFIFQYYREEENGRGNFPPRFSGLQFPNYSSELNVNALELDDSALYLCASSPYRGLGNTEAFFGQGTRLTVV.

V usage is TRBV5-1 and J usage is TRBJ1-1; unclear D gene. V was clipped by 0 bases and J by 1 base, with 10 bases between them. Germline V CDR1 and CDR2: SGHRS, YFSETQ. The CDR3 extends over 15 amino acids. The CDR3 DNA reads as TGCGCCAGCAGCTTGGGCGGCCGCTCGAACACTGAAGCTTTCTTT. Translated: CASSLGGRSNTEAFF.

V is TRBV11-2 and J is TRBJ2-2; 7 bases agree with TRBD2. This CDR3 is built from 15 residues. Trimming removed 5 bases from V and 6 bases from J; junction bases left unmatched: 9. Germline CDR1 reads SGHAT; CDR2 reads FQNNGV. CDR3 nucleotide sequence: TGTGCCAGCAGCCCCGGACTAGGACGGCCCGGGGAGCTGTTTTTT. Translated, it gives CASSPGLGRPGELFF.

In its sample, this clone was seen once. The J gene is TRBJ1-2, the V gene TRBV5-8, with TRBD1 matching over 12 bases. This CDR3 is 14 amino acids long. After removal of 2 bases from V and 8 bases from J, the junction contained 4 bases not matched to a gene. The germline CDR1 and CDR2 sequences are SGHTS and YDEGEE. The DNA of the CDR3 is TGTGCCAGCAGCTTACGGGACAGGGGGCAAGGCTACACCTTC. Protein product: CASSLRDRGQGYTF.

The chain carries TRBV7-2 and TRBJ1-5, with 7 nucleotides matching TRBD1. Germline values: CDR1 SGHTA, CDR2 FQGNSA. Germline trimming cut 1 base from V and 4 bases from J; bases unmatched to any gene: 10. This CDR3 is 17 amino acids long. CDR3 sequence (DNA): TGTGCCAGCAGCTTAGGATCTCTAGGGGGCCCAAATCAGCCCCAGCATTTT. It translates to CASSLGSLGGPNQPQHF.

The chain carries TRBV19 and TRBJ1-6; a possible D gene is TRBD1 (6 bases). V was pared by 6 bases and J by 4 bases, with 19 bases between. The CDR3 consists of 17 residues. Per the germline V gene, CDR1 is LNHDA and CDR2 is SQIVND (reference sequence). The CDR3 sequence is CASSLTGASQYNSPLHF. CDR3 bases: TGTGCCAGTAGCCTGACAGGCGCCTCCCAATATAATTCACCCCTCCACTTT.

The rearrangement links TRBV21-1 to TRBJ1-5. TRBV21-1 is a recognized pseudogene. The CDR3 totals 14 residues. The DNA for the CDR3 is TGTGCCAGCAGCACTCACGAGGGCAATCAGCCCCAGCATTTT. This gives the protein CASSTHEGNQPQHF.

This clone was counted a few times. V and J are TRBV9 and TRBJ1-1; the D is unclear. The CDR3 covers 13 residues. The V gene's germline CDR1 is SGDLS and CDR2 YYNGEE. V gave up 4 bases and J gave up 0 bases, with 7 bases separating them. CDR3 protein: CASSTRLNTEAFF. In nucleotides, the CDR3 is TGTGCCAGCAGCACACGATTGAACACTGAAGCTTTCTTT.

CDR3 residues: CASSFGTGYGYTF. In DNA form, the CDR3 reads TGTGCCAGCAGTTTTGGGACAGGGTATGGCTACACCTTC. The genes are TRBV27 and TRBJ1-2; TRBD1 aligns across 9 bases. CDR3 length: 13 residues. Germline CDR1 and CDR2: MNHEY and SMNVEV (reference sequence). V shed 3 bases, J shed 5 bases, and the junction held 1 base outside the gene matches.

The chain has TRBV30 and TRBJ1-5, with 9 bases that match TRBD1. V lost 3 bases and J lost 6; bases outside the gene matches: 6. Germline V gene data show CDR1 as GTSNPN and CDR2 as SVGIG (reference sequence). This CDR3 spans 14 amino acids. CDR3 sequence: CAWSDGTGSQPQHF. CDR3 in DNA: TGTGCCTGGAGCGACGGGACAGGGAGTCAGCCCCAGCATTTT.

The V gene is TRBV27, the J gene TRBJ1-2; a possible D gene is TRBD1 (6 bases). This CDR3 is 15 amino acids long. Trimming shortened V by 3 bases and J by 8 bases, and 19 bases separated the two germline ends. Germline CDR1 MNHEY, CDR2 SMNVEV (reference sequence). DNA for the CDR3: TGTGCCAGCAGTTTTCAGGGACATTCCCCTCTGGGCTACACCTTC. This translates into CASSFQGHSPLGYTF.

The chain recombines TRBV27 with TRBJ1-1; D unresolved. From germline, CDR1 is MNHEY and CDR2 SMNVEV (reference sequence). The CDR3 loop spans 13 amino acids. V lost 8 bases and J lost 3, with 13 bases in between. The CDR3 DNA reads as TGTGCCAGCCTTGGGGAGGAGGACACTGAAGCTTTCTTT. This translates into CASLGEEDTEAFF.

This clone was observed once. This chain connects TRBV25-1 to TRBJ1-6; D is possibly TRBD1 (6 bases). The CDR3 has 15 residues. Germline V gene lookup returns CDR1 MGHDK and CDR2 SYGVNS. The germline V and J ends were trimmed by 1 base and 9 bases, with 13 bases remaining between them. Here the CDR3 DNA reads TGTGCCAGCAGTGAATCGGCAGGGGTAGGTTCACCCCTCCACTTT. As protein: CASSESAGVGSPLHF.

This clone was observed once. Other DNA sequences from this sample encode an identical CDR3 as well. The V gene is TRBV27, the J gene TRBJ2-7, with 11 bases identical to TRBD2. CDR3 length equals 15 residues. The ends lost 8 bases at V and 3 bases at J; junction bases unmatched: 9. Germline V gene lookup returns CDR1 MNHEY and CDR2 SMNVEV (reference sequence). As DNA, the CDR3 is TGTGCCAGCTCCCCTGGGACTAGCGGTTACTACGAGCAGTACTTC. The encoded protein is CASSPGTSGYYEQYF.

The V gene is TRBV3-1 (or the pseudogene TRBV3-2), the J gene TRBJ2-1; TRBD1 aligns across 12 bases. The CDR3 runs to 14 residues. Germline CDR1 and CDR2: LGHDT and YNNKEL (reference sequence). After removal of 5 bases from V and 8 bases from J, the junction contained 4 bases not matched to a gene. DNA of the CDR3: TGTGCCAGCAGCGGGACAGGGGGCTGGGATGAGCAGTTCTTC. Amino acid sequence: CASSGTGGWDEQFF.

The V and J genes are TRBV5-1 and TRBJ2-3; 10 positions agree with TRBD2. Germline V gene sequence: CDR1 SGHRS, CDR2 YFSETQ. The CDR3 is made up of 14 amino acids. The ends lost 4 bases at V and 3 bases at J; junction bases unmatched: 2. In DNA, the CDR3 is TGCGCCAGCAGCCCGGGACTAGCGACAGATACGCAGTATTTT. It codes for CASSPGLATDTQYF.